This entry features one T cell receptor (beta chain) sequence. This entry comes from a study of blood T cell repertoires in COVID-19. Study at large: Some COVID-19 samples were acute and others convalescent; all came from the United States, Italy and Spain.

The CDR3 totals 18 residues. After removal of 3 bases from V and 0 bases from J, the junction contained 5 bases not matched to a gene. Germline assignment: CDR1 SGHDT and CDR2 YYEEEE. The data were produced by immunoSEQ multiplex PCR, yet TCRdb's version contains in-frame clones alone and is incomplete. The sample has approximately 440,000 clones; 75% to 90% are singletons. Material for sequencing was PBMCs or T cells enriched from blood (not recorded which). The TCR originated in a woman between 18 and 29 years old who had recovered from COVID-19. V is TRBV5-6 and J is TRBJ2-1, with 14 bases matching TRBD2. The CDR3 DNA reads TGTGCCAGCAGCTCTAGACTAGCGGGGGGGCACTCCTACAATGAGCAGTTCTTC. Its protein is CASSSRLAGGHSYNEQFF.